This T cell receptor (beta chain) was obtained from a study of blood T cell repertoires in COVID-19. Whole-study context: Samples of COVID-19 (acute and convalescent) were obtained from the United States, Italy and Spain. Sources were T cells, B-cell-depleted T cells, or PBMCs; the material itself was cDNA or gDNA.

In the authors' workflow: Cell counts per sample came from amplifying reference gene primers. The method was immunoSEQ multiplex PCR; TCRdb's version includes in-frame clones alone and lacks a portion of them. V and J calls and clone size are as listed in that table; D and trimming were resolved from the DNA. Of about 97,000 clones in the sample, 87% were seen once. The CDR3 spans 17 residues. Trimming shortened V by 5 bases and J by 0 bases, and 18 bases separated the two germline ends. Germline V gene sequence: CDR1 MNHEY, CDR2 SVGEGT. The sample consisted of peripheral blood. This TCR was recovered from a human donor in a cohort sampled during active COVID-19. The chain is built from TRBV6-2 or TRBV6-3 and TRBJ2-3; D is perhaps TRBD1 (6 bases). The chain's CDR3 is CASSNKDRPRSTDTQYF. The CDR3 DNA is TGTGCCAGCAGTAACAAAGACAGGCCTCGTAGCACAGATACGCAGTATTTT.